This T cell receptor beta chain was sequenced in a study of identical twins. Study conclusions and caveats: Where beta out-of-frame sequences were concerned, excess twin sharing was weaker. Excess low generation probability was seen in twin-shared out-of-frame alpha sequences.

This clonotype was found a few times. Its target is unknown. Healthy Caucasian donors formed the entire cohort. Germline V CDR1 and CDR2: SGHRS, YFSETQ. The V end was cut by 0 bases, the J end by 2 bases, with 6 bases between. The CDR3 loop spans 14 amino acids. Each CDR3 protein gets one entry after TCRdb re-called the 5' RACE reads with MiXCR. The data show hundreds of thousands of distinct CDR3 sequences, 12% seen once. The same sample was also used in a study of yellow fever vaccine responses in identical twins. This second report adds: Reported findings indicate that twins' vaccine T cell responses seemed partially convergent, partially personalized.

This sequence was found in a woman between 18 and 29 years old in good health. The chain has TRBV5-1 and TRBJ2-1; D is ambiguous. The sequencing sample was made of PBMCs. Here the CDR3 DNA reads TGCGCCAGCAGCTTGGACGGGCCCTACAATGAGCAGTTCTTC. As protein: CASSLDGPYNEQFF.